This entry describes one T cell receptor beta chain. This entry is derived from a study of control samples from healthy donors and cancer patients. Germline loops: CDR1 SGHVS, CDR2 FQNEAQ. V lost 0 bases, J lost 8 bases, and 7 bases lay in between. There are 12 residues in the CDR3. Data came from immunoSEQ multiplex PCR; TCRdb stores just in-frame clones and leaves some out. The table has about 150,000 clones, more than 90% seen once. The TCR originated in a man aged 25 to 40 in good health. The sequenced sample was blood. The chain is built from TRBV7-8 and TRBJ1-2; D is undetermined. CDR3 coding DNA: TGTGCCAGCAGCTTAGCTGGGTCAGGCTACACCTTC. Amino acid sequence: CASSLAGSGYTF. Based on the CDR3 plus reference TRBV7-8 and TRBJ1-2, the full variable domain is GAGVSQSPRYKVAKRGQDVALRCDPISGHVSLFWYQQALGQGPEFLTYFQNEAQLDKSGLPSDRFFAERPEGSVSTLKIQRTQQEDSAVYLCASSLAGSGYTFGSGTRLTVV.